What follows is one T cell receptor beta chain and its context. It lacks a known antigen. The sample holds no much larger clone one base away, and base qualities are not on file. Mismatch repair deficiency in every enrolled patient was established by polymerase chain reaction or immunohistochemistry. A few patients who responded to pembrolizumab therapy underwent TCR sequencing. The phase II trial prospectively evaluated PD-1 blockade with pembrolizumab in advanced mismatch repair-deficient cancers, independent of tissue of origin. Peripheral blood T cell samples were serially collected before and at multiple times after PD-1 blockade was started. The timing of each blood sample was reported as weeks after the first dose of pembrolizumab. The CDR3 starts with the cysteine, ends with the phenylalanine, and has 18 residues. Kept here is only the CDR3 DNA, which spans 54 bases and is read in frame from base 1. CDR1 and CDR2 are read off the germline V gene (reference sequence) as SEHNR and FQNEAQ. The junction shows trimming of 1 base on V and 0 bases on J, plus 16 bases between the germline ends.

This sample was included in a study of PD-1 blockade in mismatch repair-deficient tumors (dated by TCRdb to about 2017). Study-wide context: Between late 2013 and September 2016, the trial enrolled approximately 87 consecutive patients with 12 types of mismatch repair-deficient cancer, all of whom had received prior treatment and were progressing. Tumor-associated T cell clones in the peripheral blood of patients responding to PD-1 blockade were tracked using deep sequencing of TCR CDR3 regions.

The method was the immunoSEQ multiplex PCR assay. The clones in this table, taken by TCRdb from immuneACCESS, are in-frame only. Not every clone is retained; where verified, under half of the shortfall comes from an unresolved V gene, and the cause of the rest is unknown. This sample gives tens of thousands of clones in total; 70% to 90% of them show up just once. Of the sample, over 4.5% falls within the top ten clones. Overall study results and their limits: Clones residing in the tumor, which were often undetectable in blood before treatment, expanded quickly after pembrolizumab and then contracted, generally before radiologic responses.

This receptor was obtained from an adult with mismatch repair-deficient cancer. Recombination joined TRBV7-9 with TRBJ2-1; D gene: possibly TRBD1, on 6 matching bases. Sample: peripheral blood, taken 44 weeks after starting pembrolizumab. The nucleotides are TGTGCCAGCAGCTTAGGGCGTCGGGACATAAACTCCTACAATGAGCAGTTCTTC. This sequence encodes CASSLGRRDINSYNEQFF.